These 11 T cell receptor beta chains share one sample of origin, sequenced in a study of blood T cell repertoires in COVID-19. Some clones are missing from TCRdb's copy, which holds only in-frame ones; the method was immunoSEQ multiplex PCR. The table lists approximately 400,000 clones, about 91% of them singletons. Sequencing was performed on peripheral blood. The receptors here all came from a woman between 50 and 59 years old with COVID-19, enrolled during active disease.

The V and J genes are TRBV29-1 and TRBJ2-3, with TRBD2 matching 9 bases. V dropped 4 bases and J dropped 1; count of bases not matched to a gene: 3. The CDR3 totals 14 residues. Germline V gene lookup returns CDR1 SQVTM and CDR2 ANQGSEA. CDR3 nucleotides: TGCAGCGTTGGGGCTAGCGGGGGCACAGATACGCAGTATTTT. Its translation is CSVGASGGTDTQYF.

V gene TRBV6-5 combines with J gene TRBJ1-1; 8 bases map to TRBD1. With 7 bases clipped from V and 5 bases from J, the junction kept 6 bases outside the gene matches. Germline CDR1 MNHEY, CDR2 SVGAGI. The CDR3 runs 13 residues. CDR3 region: CASTRTGKTEAFF. As DNA, the CDR3 is TGTGCCAGCACCCGGACAGGGAAGACTGAAGCTTTCTTT.

This chain links TRBV7-2 with TRBJ2-3; 7 bases fit TRBD1. V was pared by 5 bases and J by 3 bases, with 8 bases of the junction left unmatched. The CDR3 runs 15 residues. CDR1 and CDR2 (germline): SGHTA, FQGNSA. In nucleotides, the CDR3 is TGTGCCAGCAGCCCACGGGACAGATTAACAGATACGCAGTATTTT. Its translation is CASSPRDRLTDTQYF.

The table lists this clone with a count of one. The chain couples TRBV7-8 to TRBJ2-4, with a weak D call TRBD2 (5 bases). Germline CDR1 is SGHVS and CDR2 is FQNEAQ. The length of the CDR3 is 13 residues. V lost 4 bases and J 5 bases, leaving 9 bases between the germline ends. In DNA form, the CDR3 reads TGTGCCAGCAGCTCTAAGAGGGAAAACATTCAGTACTTC. Translated: CASSSKRENIQYF.

The chain carries TRBV16 and TRBJ2-3; D is undetermined. Germline V gene data show CDR1 as KGHSY and CDR2 as FQNENV. V lost 0 bases to trimming and J lost 6 bases, with 7 bases between them. This CDR3 is 13 amino acids long. CDR3 sequence reads: CASSQSGADTQYF. DNA of the CDR3: TGTGCCAGCAGCCAATCCGGAGCCGATACGCAGTATTTT.

The gene calls are TRBV19 and TRBJ2-7; D possibly corresponds to TRBD1 (6 bases). The V gene lost 5 bases and the J gene lost 1 base, with 12 bases spanning the gap. Per the germline V gene, CDR1 is LNHDA and CDR2 is SQIVND (reference sequence). CDR3 length: 14 residues. CDR3 nucleotides: TGTGCCAGTAGTGGGGGCGACAGTTCCTACGAGCAGTACTTC. Translation: CASSGGDSSYEQYF.

This clone appeared a single time. This CDR3 reads CASNYGTGGSYEQYF. In nucleotides, the CDR3 is TGTGCCAGCAACTACGGGACAGGGGGATCCTACGAGCAGTACTTC. This rearrangement joins TRBV6-5 to TRBJ2-7, with TRBD1 identical over 11 bases. CDR1 is MNHEY and CDR2 is SVGAGI in the germline V gene. This CDR3 contains 15 residues. Trimming removed 7 bases from V and 1 base from J; junction bases left unmatched: 6.

The V call is TRBV28, the J call TRBJ1-1; D is possibly TRBD1 (5 bases). CDR3 length equals 17 residues. Trimming stripped 1 base from V and 5 bases from J, with 20 bases between. The germline gives CDR1 MDHEN, CDR2 SYDVKM. CDR3 residues: CASSLLIGISKGTEAFF. CDR3 DNA: TGTGCCAGCAGTTTATTAATCGGAATATCTAAGGGGACTGAAGCTTTCTTT.

V gene TRBV3-1 (or the pseudogene TRBV3-2) combines with J gene TRBJ2-7; TRBD1 aligns across 10 bases. The germline V gene has CDR1 LGHDT and CDR2 YNNKEL (reference sequence). J gave up 5 bases and V 3 bases, and 10 bases lay outside the gene matches. The CDR3 loop spans 16 amino acids. This CDR3 reads CASSQAGQGSKNEQYF. The DNA for the CDR3 is TGTGCCAGCAGCCAGGCGGGACAGGGGAGTAAGAACGAGCAGTACTTC.

The chain employs TRBV9 and TRBJ2-7, with D tentatively TRBD2 (5 bases). Germline CDR1 is SGDLS and CDR2 is YYNGEE. V lost 0 bases and J lost 3, with 13 bases in between. This CDR3 is 15 amino acids long. Here the CDR3 DNA reads TGTGCCAGCAGCGTAGGTTGGACGGGATTCTACGAGCAGTACTTC. This translates into CASSVGWTGFYEQYF.

V usage is TRBV9 and J usage is TRBJ1-3; D is unclear. Trimming cost V 3 bases and J 7 bases, with 11 bases left between them. The CDR3 totals 13 residues. Germline V gene sequence: CDR1 SGDLS, CDR2 YYNGEE. The CDR3 DNA is TGTGCCAGCAGCGCCGGGGTCGGGAACACCATATATTTT. Residues: CASSAGVGNTIYF.